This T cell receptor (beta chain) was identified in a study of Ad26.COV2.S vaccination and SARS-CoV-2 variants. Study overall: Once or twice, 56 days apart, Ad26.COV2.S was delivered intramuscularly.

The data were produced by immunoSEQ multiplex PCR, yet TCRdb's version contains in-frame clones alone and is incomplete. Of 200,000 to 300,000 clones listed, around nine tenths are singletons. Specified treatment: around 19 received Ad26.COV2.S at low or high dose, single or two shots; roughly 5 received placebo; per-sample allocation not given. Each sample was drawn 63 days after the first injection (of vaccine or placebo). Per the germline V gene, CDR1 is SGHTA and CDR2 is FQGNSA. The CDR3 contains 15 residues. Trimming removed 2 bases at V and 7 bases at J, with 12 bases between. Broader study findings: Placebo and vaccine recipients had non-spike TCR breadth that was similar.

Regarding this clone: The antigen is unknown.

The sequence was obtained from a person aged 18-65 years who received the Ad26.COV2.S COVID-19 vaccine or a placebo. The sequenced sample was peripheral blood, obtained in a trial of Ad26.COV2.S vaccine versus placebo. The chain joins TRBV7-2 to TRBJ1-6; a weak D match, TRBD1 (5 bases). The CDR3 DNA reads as TGTGCCAGCAGCTTAATAGGGGCGGAGAATTCACCCCTCCACTTT. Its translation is CASSLIGAENSPLHF.